The 5 T cell receptor beta chains below were found in one sample sequenced in a study of cytomegalovirus exposure and HLA in healthy donors. In the PCR, 60 Vbeta and 13 Jbeta primers were used. Only in-frame clones appear in the TCRdb table, and some are missing; sequencing was by immunoSEQ multiplex PCR. The sample includes about 98,000 clones, around 80% of them seen just once. Specimen: PBMCs. These receptors all stem from a man between 40 and 49 years old in good health and CMV-seronegative.

This chain links TRBV6-5 with TRBJ1-1; D remains unclear. Germline V gene data show CDR1 as MNHEY and CDR2 as SVGAGI. V lost 6 bases, J lost 5 bases, and 10 bases lay in between. The CDR3 is 12 amino acids. The CDR3 is CASRTGLTEAFF. The CDR3 bases are TGTGCCAGCAGGACCGGACTTACTGAAGCTTTCTTT.

This clone showed up just a few times. The chain links TRBV13 to TRBJ2-1, with D possibly TRBD2 on 5 matching bases. CDR1 and CDR2 from the germline V gene are PRHDT and FYEKMQ (reference sequence). This CDR3 spans 16 amino acids. V was cut by 3 bases and J by 10 bases, with 22 bases left in between. This CDR3 reads CASSFHRGGRRREQFF. The CDR3 coding sequence is TGTGCCAGCAGCTTCCACCGCGGCGGGCGCCGGAGGGAGCAGTTCTTC.

The DNA for the CDR3 is TGTGCCAGCAGTGTGGACAGGGATGGTGTGCAGCCCCAGCATTTT. Amino acid sequence: CASSVDRDGVQPQHF. The chain joins TRBV6-6 to TRBJ1-5, with 8 bases aligning to TRBD1. CDR1 is MNHNY, CDR2 SVGAGI, per germline (reference sequence). The junction had 10 bases not matched to a gene; V was cut back by 5 bases and J by 7 bases. This CDR3 region has 15 residues.

CDR3 coding DNA: TGCGCCAGCAGCAGACTAGCGGGGGGCGGGGTAGTGGATGAGCAGTTCTTC. It specifies CASSRLAGGGVVDEQFF. This sequence joins TRBV5-1 and TRBJ2-1; TRBD2 matches 13 bases. V was pared by 4 bases and J by 8 bases, with 12 bases of the junction left unmatched. The length of the CDR3 is 17 residues. Germline values: CDR1 SGHRS, CDR2 YFSETQ.

The chain links TRBV21-1 to TRBJ1-1; the D call TRBD1 from the table was never checked on the DNA. TRBV21-1 is a pseudogene locus. The CDR3 sequence is 15 residues long. The CDR3 loop reads CASSKVASSPQGAFF. CDR3 sequence (DNA): TGTGCCAGCAGCAAAGTGGCCTCCTCCCCGCAGGGAGCTTTCTTT.